Included here is one T cell receptor beta chain sequence, with context. The clone's antigen remains unknown. Within one base of it there is no much larger clone, and no base qualities were kept. Germline trimming amounts to 2 bases on V and 7 bases on J, with 15 as the count of junction bases outside the gene matches. CDR3 length: 18 amino acids, cysteine to phenylalanine. Only the CDR3 part of the read is kept: 54 bases, read in frame from the first base. Reading the germline V gene (reference sequence) gives CDR1 PRHDT and CDR2 FYEKMQ. Synthetic TCR analog templates were spiked into each PCR to estimate absolute template abundance from read counts. The immunoSEQ assay used bias-controlled V and J gene primers to amplify TCRbeta CDR3 regions from genomic DNA. Sequencing of rearranged TCRbeta segments was performed at approximately 20X coverage. On the study's bioinformatics: Clustering was used to correct sequencing errors, and CDR3s were annotated against IMGT to assign V, D and J genes. Downstream analyses used only productive TCRbeta rearrangements, leaving out any out-of-frame or stop-codon sequences. Clonality was calculated as one minus the Shannon entropy normalized by the log of the number of unique productive sequences. Fisher's exact test with Benjamini-Hochberg correction, at a threshold of adjusted p below 0.01, was used to find clones that differed between time points or between blood and tumor. Imported from immuneACCESS, the table was reduced by TCRdb to in-frame sequences with V and J called. These copies leave out some clones; in studies compared against another copy, an unresolved V gene accounts for under half, and the cause of the remainder is not known. The V and J calls and clone size come from that table; D and trimming were worked out from the DNA. For this sample the table gives under 70,000 clones, of which roughly 86% were detected only once. The ten largest clones capture 11% of the sample.

What this sample's time point label stands for: peripheral blood 6 weeks after treatment start. A cohort of about 30 patients with locally advanced or metastatic urothelial carcinoma, treated at Memorial Sloan Kettering on a trial protocol, was included. Peripheral blood mononuclear cells were collected from each patient pretreatment and during treatment, giving between 1 and 8 total time points per patient. The Qiagen DNeasy Blood extraction kit was used to purify genomic DNA from total PBMCs and from tumor samples. Collected pretreatment and during treatment, PBMCs were isolated and stored as previously described. The sample originates from a study of PD-L1 blockade in urothelial cancer (dated 2017 in TCRdb). Regarding the complete study: Every patient began therapy in about 2014 and was given atezolizumab 1,200 mg intravenously every 3 weeks. About 90% of the roughly 30 patients were males with bladder-origin urothelial cancer, and about 65% of the 29 reported a prior smoking history. Patients had an ECOG performance status of 0 or 1 and had received between 0 and 3 prior chemotherapy regimens. Blood samples were analyzed 3 weeks after the start of treatment (second dose) and 6 weeks after the start of treatment. Blood samples gave a median of about 150,000 T cells and 82,636 unique TCRs, with a median clonality of roughly 0.081. Somatic, immune and clinical correlates of response to PD-L1 blockade with atezolizumab in urothelial cancer were the focus of an exploratory multi-omic analysis. Pretreatment tumor samples and matched peripheral blood, collected serially before and after atezolizumab treatment, underwent TCR sequencing. Durable clinical benefit was defined as progression-free survival longer than 6 months, and TCR features were also tested against progression-free and overall survival. In the same patients, whole exome sequencing and RNA sequencing of pretreatment tumors were performed in addition to TCR sequencing. Nine or ten patients reached durable clinical benefit, while 20 patients did not. Pretreatment blood TCR-seq was available for twenty-nine patients, at least one posttreatment blood collection was obtained for around 25 patients, and tumor TCR-seq was available for around 25 patients.

What the work shows at the level of the full study, not this receptor alone: Improved progression-free and overall survival was associated with having pretreatment peripheral blood TCR clonality below the median. At 3 weeks after the start of treatment, tumor-associated TCR clones in peripheral blood had expanded more in patients with durable benefit (n ≈ 24, p = 0.022). Because the sample size was small (n ≈ 29) and many of the analyses were exploratory, the results are meant to be hypothesis-generating.

This receptor was obtained from a man between 60 and 70 years old with urothelial cancer. The receptor chain draws on TRBV13 and TRBJ2-7; 12 central nucleotides agree with TRBD2. The specimen comprised PBMCs, sampled around atezolizumab (anti-PD-L1) treatment. Here is the DNA: TGTGCCAGCAGCTTATTTCTAGCGGGAGGGCCCGGTCATGGTGAGCAGTACTTC. The encoded protein is CASSLFLAGGPGHGEQYF.